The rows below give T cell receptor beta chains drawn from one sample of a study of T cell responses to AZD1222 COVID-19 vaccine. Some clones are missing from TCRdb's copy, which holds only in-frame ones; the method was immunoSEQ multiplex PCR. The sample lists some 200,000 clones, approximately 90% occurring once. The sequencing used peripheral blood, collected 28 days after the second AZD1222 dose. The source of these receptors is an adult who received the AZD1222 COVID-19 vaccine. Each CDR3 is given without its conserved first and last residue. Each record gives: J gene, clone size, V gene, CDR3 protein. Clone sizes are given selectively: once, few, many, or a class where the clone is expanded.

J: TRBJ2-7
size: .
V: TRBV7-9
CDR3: ASSRGQGDLREQY

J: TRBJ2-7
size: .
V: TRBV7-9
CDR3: ASSLAQGKAAQY

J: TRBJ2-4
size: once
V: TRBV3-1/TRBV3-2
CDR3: ASSHLRGLDKNIQY

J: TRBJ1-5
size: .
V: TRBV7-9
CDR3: ASPLVGGNQPQH

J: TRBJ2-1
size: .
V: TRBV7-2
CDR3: ASSLGASGRVDEQF

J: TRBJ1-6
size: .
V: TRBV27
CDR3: ASSLSDSPYNSPLH

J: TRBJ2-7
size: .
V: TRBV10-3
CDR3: ATGAPRGQTQRPEQY

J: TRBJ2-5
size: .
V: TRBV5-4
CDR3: AIGAPRQGRRGGETQY

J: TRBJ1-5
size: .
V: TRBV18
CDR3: ASSPGTGGAGQPQH

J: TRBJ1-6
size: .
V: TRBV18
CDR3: ASSPQGQGDSPLH

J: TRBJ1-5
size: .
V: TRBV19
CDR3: ASSIEGAGSNQPQH

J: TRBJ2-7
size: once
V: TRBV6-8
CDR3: ASSYSGVGDEQY

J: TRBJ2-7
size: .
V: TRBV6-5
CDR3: ASRPGLRTGQY

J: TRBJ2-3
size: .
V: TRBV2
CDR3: ASSPRGPSRSTDTQY

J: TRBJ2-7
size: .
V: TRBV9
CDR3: ASSETSGRSYEQY

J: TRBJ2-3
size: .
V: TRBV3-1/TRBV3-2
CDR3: ASSSRGAGTDTQY

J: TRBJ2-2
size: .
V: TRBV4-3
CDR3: ASSQADADTGELF

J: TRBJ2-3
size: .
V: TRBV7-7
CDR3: ASSFGTSSTDTQY

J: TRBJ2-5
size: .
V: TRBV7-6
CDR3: ASSDPTGEWETQY

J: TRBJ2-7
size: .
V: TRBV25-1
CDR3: ASSRTGANSYEQY

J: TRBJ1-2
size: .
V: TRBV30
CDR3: AWSPSGTPEEGYT

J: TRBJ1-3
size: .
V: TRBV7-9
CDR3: ASSEQGYSGNTIY

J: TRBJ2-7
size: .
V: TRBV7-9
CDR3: ASSSRQGAYEQY

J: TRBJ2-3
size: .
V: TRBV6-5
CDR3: ASKRGALGTDTQY

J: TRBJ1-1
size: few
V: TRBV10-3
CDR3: AISADRGNTEAF

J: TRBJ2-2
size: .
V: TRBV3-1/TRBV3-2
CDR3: ASVTVTGELF

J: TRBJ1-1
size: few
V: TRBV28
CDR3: ASSFRVSGITEAF

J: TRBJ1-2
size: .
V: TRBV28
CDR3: ASSLADRALYGYT

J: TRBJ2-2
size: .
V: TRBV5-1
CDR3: ASSWRAANTGELF

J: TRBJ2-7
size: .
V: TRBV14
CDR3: ASSQRLAGVEEQY

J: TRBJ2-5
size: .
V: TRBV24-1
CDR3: ATSIGGPRETQY

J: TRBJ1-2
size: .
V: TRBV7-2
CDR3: ASSSYRQANYGYT

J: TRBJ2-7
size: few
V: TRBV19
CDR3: ASSRTSGNTYEQY

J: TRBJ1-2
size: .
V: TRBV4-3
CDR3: ASSQEYSPLVGYT

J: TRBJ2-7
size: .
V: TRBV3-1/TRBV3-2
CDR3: ASSQEKVRSEQY

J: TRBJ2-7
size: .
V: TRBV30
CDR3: AWSVQGTYEQY

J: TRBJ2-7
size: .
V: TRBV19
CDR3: ASSTRGSGEYEQY

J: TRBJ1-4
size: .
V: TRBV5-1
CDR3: ASSLEPAEKLF

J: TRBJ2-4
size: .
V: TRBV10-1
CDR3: ASSRGVAKNIQY

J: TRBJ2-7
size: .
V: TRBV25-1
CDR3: ASPDGIQGLKRFYEQY

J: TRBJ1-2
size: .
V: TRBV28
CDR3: ASTQSGREEGAYGYT

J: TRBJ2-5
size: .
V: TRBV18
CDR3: ASSPLSVQETQY

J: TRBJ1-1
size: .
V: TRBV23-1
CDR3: ASSQRGKAGRAF

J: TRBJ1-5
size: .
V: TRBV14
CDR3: ASSQDGGSNQPQH

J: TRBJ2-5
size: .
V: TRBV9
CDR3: ASSVVGTPSRETQY

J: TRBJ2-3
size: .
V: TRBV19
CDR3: ASSIQRRGTDTQY

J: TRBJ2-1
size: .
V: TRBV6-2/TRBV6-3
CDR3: ASRPGGDEQF

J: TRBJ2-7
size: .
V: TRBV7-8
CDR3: ASEQGYEQY

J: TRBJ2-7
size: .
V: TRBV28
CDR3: ASSLGTSYEQY

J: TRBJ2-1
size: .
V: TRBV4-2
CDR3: ASSQVGTNNEQF

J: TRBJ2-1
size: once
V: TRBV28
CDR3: ASSPPQRNEQF

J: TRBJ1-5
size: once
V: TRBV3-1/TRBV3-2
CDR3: ATQPKALEGPQH

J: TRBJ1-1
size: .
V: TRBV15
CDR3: ATSRDPGQRVNTEAF

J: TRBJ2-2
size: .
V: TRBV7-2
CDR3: ASSREPGELF

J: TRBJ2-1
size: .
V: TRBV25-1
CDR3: ATRSEDSQYNEQF

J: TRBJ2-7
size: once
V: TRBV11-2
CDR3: ASARAGAGSYEQY

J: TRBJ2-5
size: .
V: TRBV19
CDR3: ASRLQGSQETQY

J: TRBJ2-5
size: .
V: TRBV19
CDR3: AGTPGRVQETQY

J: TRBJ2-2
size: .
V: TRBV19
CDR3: ASSTLTGTTGELF